Presented here are 32 T cell receptor beta chains from one specimen sequenced in a study of PD-L1 blockade in urothelial cancer. Time point: pretreatment peripheral blood. Clones were sequenced by immunoSEQ multiplex PCR, and TCRdb holds only the in-frame ones, with some missing. The table includes approximately 50,000 clones, about 80% detected once. The sequences come from PBMCs, collected around atezolizumab (anti-PD-L1) treatment. These receptors came from a man aged 65 to 85 with urothelial cancer.

This chain connects TRBV30 to TRBJ2-5; TRBD1 agrees at 10 bases. The V gene end was trimmed by 2 bases and the J gene end by 5 bases; junction bases not matched to a gene: 5. The CDR3 is made up of 14 amino acids. Germline values: CDR1 GTSNPN, CDR2 SVGIG (reference sequence). The CDR3 DNA is TGTGCCTGGAGTATGGGACAGGGGATGGAGACCCAGTACTTC. Protein sequence: CAWSMGQGMETQYF. The full variable domain, with the rest looked up from reference TRBV30 and TRBJ2-5, is SQTIHQWPATLVQPVGSPLSLECTVEGTSNPNLYWYRQAAGRGLQLLFYSVGIGQISSEVPQNLSASRPQDRQFILSSKKLLLSDSGFYLCAWSMGQGMETQYFGPGTRLLVL.

The V call is TRBV2, the J call TRBJ1-3; D unresolved. The CDR3 loop spans 12 amino acids. Deletions cut 3 bases from V and 7 bases from J, with 7 bases between. The V gene's germline CDR1 is SNHLY and CDR2 FYNNEI. CDR3 sequence: CASSDQRNTIYF. CDR3 sequence (DNA): TGTGCCAGCAGTGACCAGAGGAACACCATATATTTT. Full variable domain (rest looked up from reference TRBV2 and TRBJ1-3): EPEVTQTPSHQVTQMGQEVILRCVPISNHLYFYWYRQILGQKVEFLVSFYNNEISEKSEIFDDQFSVERPDGSNFTLKIRSTKLEDSAMYFCASSDQRNTIYFGEGSWLTVV.

This chain connects TRBV13 to TRBJ2-7; D might be TRBD1 (5 bases). The CDR3 is 14 residues long. Germline loops: CDR1 PRHDT, CDR2 FYEKMQ (reference sequence). V gave up 2 bases and J gave up 8 bases, with 16 bases separating them. This chain's CDR3 is CASSLTRALNQQYF. CDR3 in DNA: TGTGCCAGCAGCTTAACCAGGGCGTTAAACCAGCAGTACTTC. Combining the CDR3 with reference TRBV13 and TRBJ2-7 gives the whole variable domain AAGVIQSPRHLIKEKRETATLKCYPIPRHDTVYWYQQGPGQDPQFLISFYEKMQSDKGSIPDRFSAQQFSDYHSELNMSSLELGDSALYFCASSLTRALNQQYFGPGTRLTVT.

V is TRBV5-1 and J is TRBJ2-7; 7 nucleotides line up with TRBD2. With V trimmed by 4 bases and J by 5 bases, 9 bases remained unmatched. The CDR3 loop spans 14 amino acids. Germline V gene data show CDR1 as SGHRS and CDR2 as YFSETQ. This CDR3 is CASSPGGPRNEQYF. The CDR3 DNA is TGCGCCAGCAGCCCGGGGGGACCTCGGAACGAGCAGTACTTC.

V is TRBV18 and J is TRBJ2-5; 9 bases fit TRBD2. CDR3 size: 15 residues. The germline V gene has CDR1 KGHSH and CDR2 LQKENI. After removal of 3 bases from V and 5 bases from J, the junction contained 7 bases not matched to a gene. CDR3 protein: CASSPRAGGPETQYF. The CDR3 nucleotides are TGTGCCAGCTCACCCCGTGCGGGGGGGCCGGAGACCCAGTACTTC.

The V and J genes are TRBV5-1 and TRBJ2-3, with D maybe TRBD1 (5 bases). This CDR3 region has 12 residues. V dropped 0 bases and J dropped 7 bases, with 6 bases sitting between them. From germline, CDR1 is SGHRS and CDR2 YFSETQ. The CDR3 DNA sequence: TGCGCCAGCAGCTTGGGACAGCATACGCAGTATTTT. Translating it yields CASSLGQHTQYF.

This clone was recorded a few times. This chain uses TRBV19 with TRBJ1-2; D is undetermined. The CDR3 is made up of 13 amino acids. V was clipped by 0 bases and J by 11 bases, with 13 bases between them. The germline V gene has CDR1 LNHDA and CDR2 SQIVND (reference sequence). CDR3 protein: CASSIDPTRRYTF. CDR3 in DNA: TGTGCCAGTAGTATAGATCCGACCAGGAGGTACACCTTC.

The table lists this clone with a count of one. This chain connects TRBV7-2 to TRBJ1-3; TRBD1 might be the D (6 bases). The CDR3 is 16 residues long. From germline, CDR1 is SGHTA and CDR2 FQGNSA. Deletions cut 4 bases from V and 4 bases from J, with 17 bases between. This CDR3 reads CASSSVSGGLGNTIYF. Written as DNA, the CDR3 is TGTGCCAGCAGCTCCGTAAGCGGGGGCCTCGGAAACACCATATATTTT.

This rearrangement joins TRBV27 to TRBJ2-2; D is unclear. CDR1 and CDR2 from the germline V gene are MNHEY and SMNVEV (reference sequence). The CDR3 runs 15 residues. Between the trimmed V and J ends, which lost 6 bases and 2 bases, there was a span of 13 bases. This CDR3 is CASRYLARNTGELFF. The DNA for the CDR3 is TGTGCCAGCAGGTACCTGGCACGTAACACCGGGGAGCTGTTTTTT.

The chain joins TRBV7-9 to TRBJ1-4, with unresolved D. Trimming cost V 5 bases and J 0 bases, with 13 bases left between them. The CDR3 has 16 residues. Germline V lookup: CDR1 SEHNR, CDR2 FQNEAQ (reference sequence). DNA of the CDR3: TGTGCCAGCAGCGGTGGCTCTCTAGCAACTAATGAAAAACTGTTTTTT. Its translation is CASSGGSLATNEKLFF.

The chain carries TRBV20-1 and TRBJ2-7; the D is unclear. This CDR3 region has 10 residues. The V and J ends lost 1 base and 6 bases respectively, with 4 bases between them. Per the germline V gene, CDR1 is DFQATT and CDR2 is SNEGSKA (reference sequence). In nucleotides, the CDR3 is TGCAGTGCTAGAGCCGGCGAGCAGTACTTC. It specifies CSARAGEQYF.

The chain links TRBV29-1 to TRBJ2-1, with 11 bases identical to TRBD2. CDR1 is SQVTM, CDR2 ANQGSEA, per germline. After removal of 2 bases from V and 8 bases from J, the junction contained 8 bases not matched to a gene. The CDR3 consists of 15 residues. This CDR3 is CSVERLAGLIDEQFF. The DNA for the CDR3 is TGCAGCGTTGAAAGACTAGCGGGATTAATAGATGAGCAGTTCTTC.

The chain joins TRBV10-3 to TRBJ2-1; D is ambiguous. This CDR3 spans 13 amino acids. CDR1 is ENHRY, CDR2 SYGVKD, per germline. Trimming took 3 bases from V and 9 from J, leaving 12 bases between them. Written as DNA, the CDR3 is TGTGCCATCAGTGATATCCCCGCGGCTGAGCAGTTCTTC. Translating gives CAISDIPAAEQFF.

This chain links TRBV7-8 with TRBJ1-1; TRBD1 matches at 7 bases. The ends lost 5 bases at V and 10 bases at J; junction bases unmatched: 7. This CDR3 comprises 12 residues. Germline loops: CDR1 SGHVS, CDR2 FQNEAQ. In nucleotides, the CDR3 is TGTGCCAGCAGCCAGGACAGGCTTGGAGCTTTCTTT. This translates into CASSQDRLGAFF.

V and J are TRBV5-1 and TRBJ2-1, with 12 bases fitting TRBD2. The germline CDR1 and CDR2 sequences are SGHRS and YFSETQ. CDR3 length equals 15 residues. V gave up 4 bases and J gave up 7 bases; unmatched junction bases: 6. The CDR3 DNA reads TGCGCCAGCAGCAGGACTAGCGGGAATTATAATGAGCAGTTCTTC. Amino acid sequence: CASSRTSGNYNEQFF.

The CDR3 loop is CASSNPIREGVKLFF. In DNA, the CDR3 is TGTGCCAGTAGTAATCCCATCCGGGAAGGTGTAAAACTGTTTTTT. The chain has TRBV19 and TRBJ1-4; D not resolved. Germline CDR1 and CDR2: LNHDA and SQIVND (reference sequence). The CDR3 is 15 amino acids. V was cut by 4 bases and J by 10 bases, with 19 bases left in between.

The CDR3 loop is CASRTEGTDTQYF. In DNA, the CDR3 is TGTGCCAGCAGGACAGAGGGCACAGATACGCAGTATTTT. This chain links TRBV7-9 with TRBJ2-3; D may be TRBD1 (5 bases). Trimming left V 6 bases short and J 1 base short, with 8 bases between. CDR1 is SEHNR and CDR2 is FQNEAQ in the germline V gene (reference sequence). This CDR3 is built from 13 residues.

The CDR3 reads CASSLQQGYYGYTF. The CDR3 coding sequence is TGCGCCAGCAGCTTGCAACAGGGATACTATGGCTACACCTTC. The J gene is TRBJ1-2, the V gene TRBV5-1, with a possible D match to TRBD1 (6 bases). With 1 base removed from V and 3 bases from J, the gap between germline ends came to 10 bases. Germline CDR1 is SGHRS and CDR2 is YFSETQ. CDR3 length: 14 residues.

The chain combines TRBV7-8 with TRBJ2-2; D perhaps matches TRBD2 (7 bases). Per germline, CDR1 SGHVS and CDR2 FQNEAQ. The CDR3 has 17 amino acids. Trimming removed 3 bases at V and 6 bases at J, with 20 bases between. The DNA for the CDR3 is TGTGCCAGCAGCTTTTTCCTTCGGGGGGCCACTCCCGGGGAGCTGTTTTTT. Amino acid sequence: CASSFFLRGATPGELFF.

The genes are TRBV5-6 and TRBJ1-1; D unclear. The V end was cut by 4 bases, the J end by 4 bases, with 14 bases between. The CDR3 is 14 residues long. Germline CDR1 and CDR2: SGHDT and YYEEEE. The CDR3 sequence is CASSHATGGTEAFF. The CDR3 nucleotides are TGTGCCAGCAGCCATGCTACGGGAGGCACTGAAGCTTTCTTT.

The chain has TRBV7-9 and TRBJ1-2; 7 bases agree with TRBD1. V dropped 3 bases and J dropped 6; count of bases not matched to a gene: 4. The CDR3 length is 13 residues. Per germline, CDR1 SEHNR and CDR2 FQNEAQ (reference sequence). The CDR3: CASSFGQEDGYTF. In DNA form, the CDR3 reads TGTGCCAGCAGCTTTGGACAGGAGGATGGCTACACCTTC. Looking up the rest from reference TRBV7-9 and TRBJ1-2 gives the full variable domain: DTGVSQNPRHKITKRGQNVTFRCDPISEHNRLYWYRQTLGQGPEFLTYFQNEAQLEKSRLLSDRFSAERPKGSFSTLEIQRTEQGDSAMYLCASSFGQEDGYTFGSGTRLTVV.

V usage is TRBV4-3 and J usage is TRBJ2-2; 8 bases align to TRBD2. This CDR3 is built from 19 residues. V was clipped by 0 bases and J by 1 base; unmatched bases: 10. The germline gives CDR1 LGHNA, CDR2 YSLEER. CDR3 loop: CASSQDSSGGSRNTGELFF. DNA for the CDR3: TGCGCCAGCAGCCAAGATTCCAGCGGGGGCTCCCGGAACACCGGGGAGCTGTTTTTT.

This clone was observed once. The V call is TRBV9, the J call TRBJ2-1; 7 bases are a match to TRBD1. After removal of 1 base from V and 4 bases from J, the junction contained 11 bases not matched to a gene. This CDR3 is 17 amino acids long. CDR1 is SGDLS and CDR2 is YYNGEE in the germline V gene. CDR3 residues: CASSVPQGPGRYNEQFF. CDR3 nucleotides: TGTGCCAGCAGCGTACCACAGGGGCCGGGCCGTTACAATGAGCAGTTCTTC.

The V and J genes are TRBV9 and TRBJ1-1; 9 nucleotides line up with TRBD1. Germline loops: CDR1 SGDLS, CDR2 YYNGEE. V lost 3 bases and J lost 2; bases outside the gene matches: 11. The CDR3 extends over 17 amino acids. Here the CDR3 DNA reads TGTGCCAGCAGCGCGGCACAGGGGGCTAAAGAAAACACTGAAGCTTTCTTT. Protein sequence: CASSAAQGAKENTEAFF.

The chain combines TRBV30 with TRBJ1-2; D might be TRBD1 (6 bases). Per germline, CDR1 GTSNPN and CDR2 SVGIG (reference sequence). Trimming left V 5 bases short and J 0 bases short, with 13 bases between. The CDR3 sequence is 14 residues long. The chain's CDR3 is CAWLRTVPNYGYTF. The CDR3 DNA reads as TGTGCCTGGTTAAGGACAGTACCTAACTATGGCTACACCTTC.

V is TRBV2 and J is TRBJ2-2; 10 bases are a match to TRBD1. Germline V gene sequence: CDR1 SNHLY, CDR2 FYNNEI. This CDR3 is 15 amino acids long. Trimming cost V 6 bases and J 5 bases; bases outside gene matches: 6. The CDR3 spells CASSGDRGWTGELFF. CDR3 in DNA: TGTGCCAGCAGCGGGGACAGGGGTTGGACCGGGGAGCTGTTTTTT.

This clone came up once. In DNA form, the CDR3 reads TGTGCCAGTAGCTTAGGAGGTCAGCCCCAGCATTTT. Its translation: CASSLGGQPQHF. The rearrangement uses TRBV19 and TRBJ1-5; D is ambiguous. Looked up from germline, CDR1 is LNHDA and CDR2 is SQIVND (reference sequence). CDR3 length equals 12 residues. The ends were cut back, 6 bases at V and 6 bases at J, with 9 bases in the middle.

The chain joins TRBV4-3 to TRBJ1-1; D unresolved. The CDR3 extends over 15 amino acids. CDR1 LGHNA and CDR2 YSLEER come from the germline V gene. V was pared by 0 bases and J by 4 bases, with 12 bases between. CDR3: CASSQDFGSRTEAFF. The CDR3 nucleotides read TGCGCCAGCAGCCAAGATTTCGGGTCACGCACTGAAGCTTTCTTT.

The rearrangement joins TRBV2 to TRBJ1-5, with 8 positions matching TRBD1. Germline trimming cut 6 bases from V and 5 bases from J; bases unmatched to any gene: 6. CDR1 SNHLY and CDR2 FYNNEI come from the germline V gene. The CDR3 is 14 residues long. The CDR3 nucleotides read TGTGCCAGCAGACCGGGACAGGCGGATCAGCCCCAGCATTTT. It translates to CASRPGQADQPQHF.

V is TRBV4-1 and J is TRBJ1-1; D not certain. V was pared by 4 bases and J by 1 base, with 16 bases between. The CDR3 has 16 amino acids. Germline CDR1 and CDR2: MGHRA and YSYEKL. The CDR3 here is CASSLIILTGNTEAFF. Here the CDR3 DNA reads TGCGCCAGCAGCCTAATAATCCTGACTGGGAACACTGAAGCTTTCTTT.

The CDR3 DNA reads TGCGCCAGCAGCCCGGGATTAGAGCGGGAGCAGTACTTC. Protein sequence: CASSPGLEREQYF. This chain links TRBV5-1 with TRBJ2-7, with D possibly matching TRBD2 (5 bases). This CDR3 spans 13 amino acids. The V gene lost 4 bases and the J gene lost 7 bases, with 15 bases spanning the gap. Per germline, CDR1 SGHRS and CDR2 YFSETQ.

The V gene is TRBV18, the J gene TRBJ1-5; D not resolved. V dropped 2 bases and J dropped 4 bases, with 6 bases sitting between them. This CDR3 is 13 amino acids long. Germline CDR1 and CDR2: KGHSH and LQKENI. DNA of the CDR3: TGTGCCAGCTCACCAGGAGAGAATCAGCCCCAGCATTTT. Translation gives CASSPGENQPQHF.